A single sample gave rise to the 19 T cell receptor beta chains below, sequenced in a study of shared clonotypes between healthy human individuals. The table came from immunoSEQ multiplex PCR; TCRdb's copy has only in-frame clones and leaves some out. This table holds a few hundred thousand clones, 95% to 98% found once. What was sequenced was naive CD4+ T cells sorted from blood. As for subset: CD45RA+ positively selected. Receptor source: a woman in her twenties or thirties in good health.

The V and J genes are TRBV5-7 and TRBJ1-1; TRBD1 might be the D (5 bases). TRBV5-7 is filed as an ORF, its function uncertain. The CDR3 runs 12 residues. The V end was cut by 2 bases, the J end by 3 bases, with 5 bases between. CDR3 region: CASSLGDTEAFF. The CDR3 bases are TGTGCCAGCAGCTTAGGGGACACTGAAGCTTTCTTT.

This clone occurred a few times. The V call is TRBV30, the J call TRBJ1-4; D unclear. This CDR3 comprises 11 residues. V lost 2 bases and J 11 bases, leaving 9 bases between the germline ends. CDR1 is GTSNPN, CDR2 SVGIG, per germline (reference sequence). CDR3 bases: TGTGCCTGGAGTCACCCTCCGAAACTGTTTTTT. This sequence encodes CAWSHPPKLFF.

This chain uses TRBV27 with TRBJ2-2; 9 bases line up with TRBD1. The CDR3 length is 17 residues. The ends lost 4 bases at V and 2 bases at J; junction bases unmatched: 8. Germline V gives CDR1 MNHEY, CDR2 SMNVEV (reference sequence). CDR3 sequence (DNA): TGTGCCAGCAGTTCACATCCGGGACAGGGTAACACCGGGGAGCTGTTTTTT. It specifies CASSSHPGQGNTGELFF.

The chain couples TRBV2 to TRBJ2-2; 12 nucleotides agree with TRBD1. Looked up from germline, CDR1 is SNHLY and CDR2 is FYNNEI. Trimming cost V 6 bases and J 7 bases; bases outside gene matches: 9. The CDR3 loop spans 16 amino acids. The CDR3 bases are TGTGCCAGCAGCCCCGAGGGACAGGGGGCAGGCGGGGAGCTGTTTTTT. It translates to CASSPEGQGAGGELFF.

The CDR3 is CASSIQGVNTEAFF. DNA for the CDR3: TGTGCCAGTAGTATTCAGGGAGTGAACACTGAAGCTTTCTTT. V and J are TRBV19 and TRBJ1-1; D is possibly TRBD1 (5 bases). This CDR3 has 14 residues. Trimming took 3 bases from V and 0 from J, leaving 8 bases between them. The germline gives CDR1 LNHDA, CDR2 SQIVND (reference sequence).

This clone is a singleton in its sample. This chain uses TRBV7-2 with TRBJ1-2; the match to TRBD1 covers 9 bases. Germline V gene data show CDR1 as SGHTA and CDR2 as FQGNSA. The CDR3 totals 15 residues. V lost 5 bases and J lost 4; bases outside the gene matches: 8. In DNA form, the CDR3 reads TGTGCCAGCAGCGCCACAGGGGGCGTACTCTATGGCTACACCTTC. It is translated as CASSATGGVLYGYTF.

CDR3 DNA: TGTGCCAGTAGTATCGGGTCGGGGGCTAATGAAAAACTGTTTTTT. Its translation is CASSIGSGANEKLFF. The chain has TRBV19 and TRBJ1-4, with TRBD1 as a possible D gene (5 bases). Trimming stripped 3 bases from V and 3 bases from J, with 11 bases between. Germline CDR1 reads LNHDA; CDR2 reads SQIVND (reference sequence). The CDR3 runs to 15 residues.

The chain recombines TRBV5-1 with TRBJ2-5; D assignment may be TRBD1 or TRBD2 (5 bases each). Trimming cost V 1 base and J 1 base, with 11 bases left between them. The CDR3 covers 15 residues. From germline, CDR1 is SGHRS and CDR2 YFSETQ. CDR3 DNA: TGCGCCAGCAGCTTGATAACGGGACCCCAAGAGACCCAGTACTTC. Its protein product is CASSLITGPQETQYF.

The chain has TRBV5-4 and TRBJ1-1; D gene unclear. Trimming pared 0 bases from V and 6 bases from J, leaving 9 bases between. There are 13 residues in the CDR3. The V gene's germline CDR1 is SGHNT and CDR2 YYREEE (reference sequence). CDR3 sequence reads: CASSLVVNAEAFF. The CDR3 nucleotides read TGTGCCAGCAGCTTGGTAGTAAATGCTGAAGCTTTCTTT. The variable domain in full, completed from reference TRBV5-4 and TRBJ1-1, reads ETGVTQSPTHLIKTRGQQVTLRCSSQSGHNTVSWYQQALGQGPQFIFQYYREEENGRGNFPPRFSGLQFPNYSSELNVNALELDDSALYLCASSLVVNAEAFFGQGTRLTVV.

This rearrangement joins TRBV19 to TRBJ1-4, with D uncertain. Germline CDR1 LNHDA, CDR2 SQIVND (reference sequence). V shed 4 bases and J shed 5 bases, with 20 bases lying between them. The CDR3 sequence is 17 residues long. CDR3 sequence: CASSKILNTNLNEKLFF. In DNA form, the CDR3 reads TGTGCCAGTAGTAAAATCCTGAACACGAACCTCAATGAAAAACTGTTTTTT.

This rearrangement joins TRBV5-1 to TRBJ1-5; no reliable D call. This CDR3 region has 15 residues. Per germline, CDR1 SGHRS and CDR2 YFSETQ. Trimming removed 1 base from V and 0 bases from J, with 8 bases in between. The CDR3 loop reads CASSLHGNSNQPQHF. The CDR3 DNA reads TGCGCCAGCAGCTTGCATGGGAATAGCAATCAGCCCCAGCATTTT.

J is TRBJ2-1 and V is TRBV13; 11 positions agree with TRBD2. The CDR3 loop spans 17 amino acids. Germline CDR1 PRHDT, CDR2 FYEKMQ (reference sequence). V lost 1 base and J lost 3; bases outside the gene matches: 5. The CDR3 DNA reads as TGTGCCAGCAGCTTAGCAGCCGGGACTAGCGGCTACAATGAGCAGTTCTTC. This sequence encodes CASSLAAGTSGYNEQFF.

Remarks on this clone: Other DNA sequences in the same sample also yield this CDR3. This chain connects TRBV27 to TRBJ2-1, with 11 bases matching TRBD2. This CDR3 contains 14 residues. Germline lookup yields CDR1 MNHEY and CDR2 SMNVEV (reference sequence). The junction had 1 base not matched to a gene; V was cut back by 6 bases and J by 3 bases. CDR3 residues: CASSGLAGYNEQFF. In nucleotides, the CDR3 is TGTGCCAGCAGCGGACTAGCGGGCTACAATGAGCAGTTCTTC.

The gene calls are TRBV2 and TRBJ2-5; D may be TRBD1 (6 bases). The last part of the DNA fits TRBJ2-7 better; the J call may be wrong. This CDR3 region has 14 residues. The germline CDR1 and CDR2 sequences are SNHLY and FYNNEI. CDR3 in DNA: TGTGCCAGTAACAGGGACATCATCTCCTACGAGCAGTACTTC. Translated, it gives CASNRDIISYEQYF.

The gene calls are TRBV18 and TRBJ2-1; 12 bases match TRBD2. V shed 2 bases, J shed 7 bases, and the junction held 3 bases outside the gene matches. The CDR3 sequence is 15 residues long. CDR1 and CDR2 from the germline V gene are KGHSH and LQKENI. The CDR3 DNA follows: TGTGCCAGCTCACCAGAGACTAGCGGGAGTAATGAGCAGTTCTTC. Translated: CASSPETSGSNEQFF. Complete variable domain (other parts from reference TRBV18 and TRBJ2-1): NAGVMQNPRHLVRRRGQEARLRCSPMKGHSHVYWYRQLPEEGLKFMVYLQKENIIDESGMPKERFSAEFPKEGPSILRIQQVVRGDSAAYFCASSPETSGSNEQFFGPGTRLTVL.

V is TRBV2 and J is TRBJ2-3; 9 positions match TRBD2. Losses at the gene ends were 4 bases for V and 2 bases for J; bases not matched to a gene: 4. Looked up from germline, CDR1 is SNHLY and CDR2 is FYNNEI. The CDR3 runs 15 residues. As DNA, the CDR3 is TGTGCCAGCAGTGGGCCTAGCGGGATCACAGATACGCAGTATTTT. Protein: CASSGPSGITDTQYF.

The V call is TRBV7-8, the J call TRBJ2-7, with D possibly matching TRBD2 (6 bases). The V gene lost 1 base and the J gene lost 0 bases, with 13 bases spanning the gap. This CDR3 is built from 16 residues. Germline V gives CDR1 SGHVS, CDR2 FQNEAQ. The CDR3 region has the DNA TGTGCCAGCAGCTTAGTGGCGGCTAGCGACTCCTACGAGCAGTACTTC. Translating it yields CASSLVAASDSYEQYF. The full variable domain, completed using reference TRBV7-8 and TRBJ2-7, is GAGVSQSPRYKVAKRGQDVALRCDPISGHVSLFWYQQALGQGPEFLTYFQNEAQLDKSGLPSDRFFAERPEGSVSTLKIQRTQQEDSAVYLCASSLVAASDSYEQYFGPGTRLTVT.

The CDR3 bases are TGTGCCAGCAGCCAAGACGGGACTGCTAGCTCTGGAAACACCATATATTTT. Its protein is CASSQDGTASSGNTIYF. This chain uses TRBV4-2 with TRBJ1-3, with D perhaps TRBD1 (5 bases). Trimming shortened V by 0 bases and J by 0 bases, and 12 bases separated the two germline ends. The CDR3 has 17 residues. Germline V CDR1 and CDR2: LGHNA, YNFKEQ.

This chain connects TRBV6-1 to TRBJ1-1; no firm D call. The CDR3 spans 14 residues. V shed 2 bases and J shed 2 bases, with 9 bases lying between them. Germline CDR1 MNHNS, CDR2 SASEGT. CDR3 coding DNA: TGTGCCAGCAGTGAATTTGGGGAAAACACTGAAGCTTTCTTT. Translation: CASSEFGENTEAFF.